This TCR beta chain was identified during a study of cytomegalovirus exposure and HLA in healthy donors. Whole-study context: Tens of millions of unique TCRs from HLA-typed donors were held in an early release of data.

As to this clone: Antigen specificity is unknown.

The PCR was carried out with 60 Vbeta primers and 13 Jbeta primers. The data were produced by immunoSEQ multiplex PCR, yet TCRdb's version contains in-frame clones alone and is incomplete. The data show roughly 130,000 clones, 75% to 90% seen once. CDR1 is SGHTA, CDR2 FQGNSA, per germline. The CDR3 contains 13 residues. V was pared by 2 bases and J by 3 bases, with 5 bases between. Study outcomes and limitations: Several of the most significant clusters appeared, in a later analysis, to be linked to common viral pathogens.

Sequencing was done on a sample of PBMCs. The chain has TRBV7-2 and TRBJ2-1; D is unresolved. The clonotype comes from a woman between 40 and 55 years old in good health and CMV-seropositive. Here the CDR3 reads CASSLQLYNEQFF. CDR3 nucleotides: TGTGCCAGCAGCTTACAACTCTACAATGAGCAGTTCTTC.